Listed below are T cell receptor beta chains from one sample, sequenced in a study of blood T cell repertoires in COVID-19. Method: immunoSEQ multiplex PCR; TCRdb's copy keeps in-frame clones and lacks some. The data show roughly 110,000 clones, 80% to 95% seen once. Sequenced input: peripheral blood. The source is a woman in her twenties or thirties with acute or convalescent COVID-19. Both conserved end residues are part of each CDR3. A D gene is named only where the DNA matches it firmly. Clone size is shown for a subset of rows, as once, few, many or a class of expanded clone.

j_gene: TRBJ1-6; abundance: -; d_gene: -; v_gene: TRBV2; CDR3aa: CASILLDSPNSPLHF; CDR3nt: TGTGCCAGCATCCTTTTGGACAGTCCCAATTCACCCCTCCACTTT
j_gene: TRBJ2-5; abundance: -; d_gene: TRBD1; v_gene: TRBV11-3; CDR3aa: CASSPRDREGQETQYF; CDR3nt: TGTGCCAGCAGCCCCAGGGACAGGGAGGGCCAAGAGACCCAGTACTTC
j_gene: TRBJ1-2; abundance: -; d_gene: -; v_gene: TRBV4-3; CDR3aa: CASSQEAGVGYTF; CDR3nt: TGCGCCAGCAGCCAAGAGGCAGGGGTTGGCTACACCTTC
j_gene: TRBJ1-2; abundance: -; d_gene: -; v_gene: TRBV21-1; CDR3aa: CASSKGAVEDNYGYTF; CDR3nt: TGTGCCAGCAGCAAAGGGGCAGTAGAAGACAACTATGGCTACACCTTC
j_gene: TRBJ1-4; abundance: few; d_gene: -; v_gene: TRBV9; CDR3aa: CASSVATGLGAGEKLFF; CDR3nt: TGTGCCAGCAGCGTAGCTACAGGGTTGGGGGCGGGTGAAAAACTGTTTTTT
j_gene: TRBJ1-1; abundance: -; d_gene: -; v_gene: TRBV5-1; CDR3aa: CASSFGGSNTEAFF; CDR3nt: TGCGCCAGCAGCTTCGGAGGATCGAACACTGAAGCTTTCTTT
j_gene: TRBJ2-4; abundance: -; d_gene: -; v_gene: TRBV5-1; CDR3aa: CASSLVSPTDIQYF; CDR3nt: TGCGCCAGCAGCTTGGTTAGCCCCACGGACATTCAGTACTTC
j_gene: TRBJ2-7; abundance: -; d_gene: -; v_gene: TRBV12-3/TRBV12-4; CDR3aa: CASTKGTTGQYF; CDR3nt: TGTGCCAGCACTAAGGGGACAACTGGGCAGTACTTC
j_gene: TRBJ1-1; abundance: -; d_gene: -; v_gene: TRBV3-1/TRBV3-2; CDR3aa: CASSPLQGAAFF; CDR3nt: TGTGCCAGCAGCCCTTTACAGGGTGCAGCTTTCTTT
j_gene: TRBJ2-7; abundance: -; d_gene: TRBD2; v_gene: TRBV3-1/TRBV3-2; CDR3aa: CASSLLAGGNEQYF; CDR3nt: TGTGCCAGCAGCCTCCTAGCGGGAGGTAACGAGCAGTACTTC
j_gene: TRBJ1-1; abundance: -; d_gene: -; v_gene: TRBV2; CDR3aa: CASIDSHMNTEAFF; CDR3nt: TGTGCCAGCATCGACAGTCACATGAACACTGAAGCTTTCTTT